These 29 T cell receptor beta chains were all obtained from the same sample, sequenced in a study of post-analysis software for immune sequencing data (dated by TCRdb to the mid-2010s). The antigens for these receptors are not known. Libraries were made using PCR. Data came from an Illumina HiSeq 2500. To reduce PCR and sequencing biases, unique molecular identifiers were incorporated into the TCR beta cDNA libraries. The raw public reads went through TCRdb reprocessing: fastp at Q25, MiXCR clone calling, in-frame beta chains kept. Every distinct CDR3 protein forms one entry, paired with its most common genes and DNA. The sample table lists over 700,000 distinct CDR3 sequences, about 32% of them with a count of one. The ten largest clones add up to roughly 0.57% of the sample. General findings and caveats noted by the study authors: Patients showed significantly higher frequencies than controls for roughly 5 TRBV segments, among them TRBV5-6, TRBV5-1 and TRBV20-1.

Sequencing was done on a sample of blood. Receptor source: a girl between 10 and 17 years old with multiple sclerosis.

This clonotype was seen a few times. The chain's CDR3 is CASSSLRTGRGIPLHF. The CDR3 DNA reads TGTGCCAGCAGCTCCCTACGGACAGGGAGAGGAATTCCCCTCCACTTT. V is TRBV7-9 and J is TRBJ1-6; 8 bases fit TRBD1. The CDR3 covers 16 residues. V shed 4 bases and J 13 bases; nucleotides not matched to a gene: 15. Germline CDR1 reads SEHNR; CDR2 reads FQNEAQ (reference sequence). Looking up the rest from reference TRBV7-9 and TRBJ1-6 gives the full variable domain: DTGVSQNPRHKITKRGQNVTFRCDPISEHNRLYWYRQTLGQGPEFLTYFQNEAQLEKSRLLSDRFSAERPKGSFSTLEIQRTEQGDSAMYLCASSSLRTGRGIPLHFGNGTRLTVT.

The chain couples TRBV6-5 to TRBJ2-3, with 12 bases that match TRBD2. The germline V gene has CDR1 MNHEY and CDR2 SVGAGI. The junction had 8 bases not matched to a gene; V was cut back by 4 bases and J by 0 bases. This CDR3 spans 18 amino acids. As DNA, the CDR3 is TGTGCCAGCAGTTTTTCTTCGGGGACTAGCGGGAGCACAGATACGCAGTATTTT. Protein: CASSFSSGTSGSTDTQYF.

The V call is TRBV18, the J call TRBJ2-7, with 7 nucleotides matching TRBD1. The J segment lost 0 bases and the V segment lost 6 bases, leaving 8 bases of the junction unmatched. CDR3 length: 15 residues. Germline V gene sequence: CDR1 KGHSH, CDR2 LQKENI. The DNA of the CDR3 is TGTGCCAGCTCGCCTCCACAGGGGAACTCCTACGAGCAGTACTTC. Residues: CASSPPQGNSYEQYF.

The chain has TRBV15 and TRBJ1-2, with a tentative D call TRBD1 (6 bases). Trimming shortened V by 0 bases and J by 4 bases, and 18 bases separated the two germline ends. The CDR3 has 17 residues. Germline assignment: CDR1 LNHNV and CDR2 YYDKDF (reference sequence). The CDR3 region has the DNA TGTGCCACCAGCAGAGATCGAGGGGACACGGATATCTATGGCTACACCTTC. Protein product: CATSRDRGDTDIYGYTF.

This clonotype was detected only a few times. V is TRBV3-1 and J is TRBJ2-1; 10 nucleotides match TRBD2. Unmatched junction bases numbered 2, after V lost 0 bases and J lost 6 bases. The CDR3 runs to 15 residues. Germline CDR1 reads LGHDT; CDR2 reads YNNKEL (reference sequence). CDR3 in amino acids: CASSQDSSGSNEQFF. DNA of the CDR3: TGTGCCAGCAGCCAAGATTCTAGCGGGAGCAATGAGCAGTTCTTC.

Concerning this clonotype: The CDR3 end shows no conserved phenylalanine or tryptophan, and so a read error is likely. CDR3 nucleotides: TGCGCCAGCAGCTCCGGCGGGGCCGATGAGCAGTTCTTG. Its protein product is CASSSGGADEQFL. The V call is TRBV5-1, the J call TRBJ2-1; weak D call: TRBD2 (6 bases). The CDR3 loop spans 13 amino acids. V was trimmed by 3 bases and J by 8 bases, leaving 12 bases between them. Looked up from germline, CDR1 is SGHRS and CDR2 is YFSETQ.

V gene TRBV25-1 combines with J gene TRBJ1-2; 7 bases agree with TRBD1. Per germline, CDR1 MGHDK and CDR2 SYGVNS. After removal of 2 bases from V and 7 bases from J, the junction contained 13 bases not matched to a gene. The CDR3 is made up of 16 amino acids. The CDR3 reads CASSELRGSGVGGYTF. CDR3 nucleotide sequence: TGTGCCAGCAGTGAACTCAGGGGGTCCGGGGTCGGTGGCTACACCTTC.

This chain uses TRBV6-1 with TRBJ2-4; D is unresolved. The J call is in doubt because the DNA end fits TRBJ2-7 better. The CDR3 runs to 12 residues. The V gene's germline CDR1 is MNHNS and CDR2 SASEGT. The CDR3 nucleotides read TGTGCCAGCAGTGAACGGCGGATCGAGCAGTACTTC. It codes for CASSERRIEQYF.

This clonotype occurred a few times. The chain carries TRBV5-5 and TRBJ2-7; D might be TRBD1 or TRBD2, each matching 5 bases. The germline V gene encodes CDR1 SGHKS and CDR2 YYEKEE (reference sequence). The length of the CDR3 is 15 residues. Trimming shortened V by 3 bases and J by 3 bases, and 16 bases separated the two germline ends. The DNA of the CDR3 is TGTGCCAGCAGCTCCGGGAAGGGGCTCGTCTACGAGCAGTACTTC. Amino acids: CASSSGKGLVYEQYF.

V is TRBV20-1 and J is TRBJ1-3; D gene uncertain. The CDR3 length is 14 residues. Germline assignment: CDR1 DFQATT and CDR2 SNEGSKA (reference sequence). V was trimmed by 1 base and J by 2 bases, leaving 9 bases between them. The CDR3 sequence: CSARGLGTGNTIYF. CDR3 sequence (DNA): TGCAGTGCTAGAGGATTGGGGACTGGAAACACCATATATTTT.

The rearrangement joins TRBV5-1 to TRBJ2-3; D perhaps matches TRBD2 (6 bases). Trimming took 4 bases from V and 0 from J, leaving 12 bases between them. Germline values: CDR1 SGHRS, CDR2 YFSETQ. The length of the CDR3 is 15 residues. CDR3 DNA sequence: TGCGCCAGCAGCGGGCGGGGTCCGAGCACAGATACGCAGTATTTT. This encodes CASSGRGPSTDTQYF.

In the case of this clonotype: At one end the junction does not follow the germline gene, possibly because of a read error. V gene TRBV6-2 or TRBV6-3 combines with J gene TRBJ2-1; 9 nucleotides line up with TRBD2. Germline lookup yields CDR1 MNHEY and CDR2 SVGEGT. The CDR3 covers 16 residues. CDR3 DNA sequence: TGTGCCAGCAGGCCACACATCCGACTAGCGGATAATGTGCAGTTCTTC. Protein: CASRPHIRLADNVQFF.

A few counts support this clonotype. The chain links TRBV28 to TRBJ1-4; weak D call: TRBD1 (6 bases). Germline lookup yields CDR1 MDHEN and CDR2 SYDVKM. Trimming removed 5 bases at V and 0 bases at J, with 16 bases between. The CDR3 totals 17 residues. The CDR3 loop reads CASSPPGQRTTNEKLFF. Written as DNA, the CDR3 is TGTGCCAGCAGTCCACCGGGACAAAGGACAACTAATGAAAAACTGTTTTTT.

V usage is TRBV20-1 and J usage is TRBJ2-1; TRBD2 agrees at 11 bases. Germline values: CDR1 DFQATT, CDR2 SNEGSKA (reference sequence). V was clipped by 3 bases and J by 6 bases; unmatched bases: 13. The CDR3 extends over 17 amino acids. CDR3 protein: CSASFSGRAGAPNEQFF. The CDR3 nucleotides are TGCAGTGCTAGTTTTAGCGGGAGGGCCGGTGCCCCCAATGAGCAGTTCTTC.

The chain is built from TRBV6-1 and TRBJ2-7, with TRBD1 identical over 8 bases. In germline, CDR1 is MNHNS, CDR2 SASEGT. Losses at the gene ends were 7 bases for V and 0 bases for J; bases not matched to a gene: 5. The CDR3 is 14 residues long. The CDR3 region is CASMRTGTSYEQYF. DNA for the CDR3: TGTGCCAGCATGCGGACAGGGACCTCCTACGAGCAGTACTTC.

This clonotype was observed a handful of times. The chain recombines TRBV6-1 with TRBJ2-7; 7 nucleotides line up with TRBD2. Germline V gives CDR1 MNHNS, CDR2 SASEGT. The V and J ends lost 0 bases and 3 bases, in that order; junction bases with no gene match: 8. The CDR3 loop spans 16 amino acids. In DNA, the CDR3 is TGTGCCAGCAGTGAAGCGCTTCGTGGGGGGGTCTACGAGCAGTACTTC. Residues: CASSEALRGGVYEQYF.

V gene TRBV20-1 combines with J gene TRBJ2-3; no clear D gene. The germline CDR1 and CDR2 sequences are DFQATT and SNEGSKA (reference sequence). This CDR3 spans 11 amino acids. The V end lost 0 bases, the J end lost 6 bases, and 4 bases lay between the germline ends. In DNA, the CDR3 is TGCAGTGCTAGAGAGGCGGATACGCAGTATTTT. Its protein product is CSAREADTQYF.

The chain has TRBV4-1 and TRBJ2-6; the D is unclear. Germline V CDR1 and CDR2: MGHRA, YSYEKL. This CDR3 spans 17 amino acids. V lost 5 bases to trimming and J lost 0 bases, with 14 bases between them. CDR3 coding DNA: TGCGCCAGCAGCTCACCAAAAGACCGCTCTGGGGCCAACGTCCTGACTTTC. This sequence encodes CASSSPKDRSGANVLTF.

The CDR3 region has the DNA TGTGCCAGCAGCCCTCGGGTGGCAACCTACGAGCAGTACTTC. Amino acids: CASSPRVATYEQYF. The V gene is TRBV2, the J gene TRBJ2-7, with D unresolved. V was clipped by 6 bases and J by 2 bases, with 14 bases between them. Germline lookup yields CDR1 SNHLY and CDR2 FYNNEI. The CDR3 length is 14 residues. The variable domain in full, with the rest retrieved from reference TRBV2 and TRBJ2-7, is EPEVTQTPSHQVTQMGQEVILRCVPISNHLYFYWYRQILGQKVEFLVSFYNNEISEKSEIFDDQFSVERPDGSNFTLKIRSTKLEDSAMYFCASSPRVATYEQYFGPGTRLTVT.

This clonotype appeared once. Germline is not matched at one junction end, which may reflect a read error. The V gene is TRBV29-1, the J gene TRBJ1-4; D unresolved. The CDR3 runs 14 residues. Germline lookup yields CDR1 SQVTM and CDR2 ANQGSEA. The CDR3 loop reads CSVEKVKTNEKRFF. The CDR3 nucleotides read TGCAGCGTGGAGAAGGTTAAAACTAATGAAAAACGGTTTTTT.

The chain joins TRBV15 to TRBJ2-2, with no clear D. This CDR3 is 13 amino acids long. V was trimmed by 6 bases and J by 2 bases, leaving 7 bases between them. Germline V lookup: CDR1 LNHNV, CDR2 YYDKDF (reference sequence). In nucleotides, the CDR3 is TGTGCCACCAGAGCCCCCAACACCGGGGAGCTGTTTTTT. Encoded protein: CATRAPNTGELFF.

DNA of the CDR3: TGCAGTGCCGTTCCGGGGACGGGACCCGAGGGCCACGAGCAGTACTTC. Translating it yields CSAVPGTGPEGHEQYF. This chain connects TRBV20-1 to TRBJ2-7; D is perhaps TRBD1 or TRBD2 (5 bases each). Germline lookup yields CDR1 DFQATT and CDR2 SNEGSKA (reference sequence). There are 16 residues in the CDR3. V lost 6 bases and J 5 bases, leaving 26 bases between the germline ends.

The chain is built from TRBV20-1 and TRBJ2-1; a weak D match, TRBD2 (5 bases). TRBJ2-7 matches the DNA end more closely, so the J call is doubtful. The CDR3 is 12 residues long. Looked up from germline, CDR1 is DFQATT and CDR2 is SNEGSKA (reference sequence). CDR3 DNA: TGCAGTGCTAGATGGCAGACTAATGAGCAGTACTTC. This codes for CSARWQTNEQYF.

The rearrangement uses TRBV7-6 and TRBJ1-2; D is perhaps TRBD1 (5 bases). V lost 5 bases to trimming and J lost 8 bases, with 12 bases between them. In germline, CDR1 is SGHVS, CDR2 FNYEAQ. CDR3 length equals 12 residues. The CDR3 here is CASSGGLGGYTF. The CDR3 bases are TGTGCCAGCAGCGGGGGATTGGGGGGCTACACCTTC.

The chain is built from TRBV11-2 and TRBJ2-7; D assignment may be TRBD1 or TRBD2 (5 bases each). V was pared by 5 bases and J by 3 bases, with 17 bases between. The CDR3 sequence is 15 residues long. From germline, CDR1 is SGHAT and CDR2 FQNNGV. This CDR3 is CASSVNRGIFYEQYF. The CDR3 DNA reads as TGTGCCAGCAGCGTGAACCGGGGCATCTTCTACGAGCAGTACTTC.

The rearrangement links TRBV6-6 to TRBJ2-7; TRBD2 agrees at 8 bases. The J segment lost 5 bases and the V segment lost 11 bases, leaving 8 bases of the junction unmatched. The germline CDR1 and CDR2 sequences are MNHNY and SVGAGI (reference sequence). The length of the CDR3 is 12 residues. The CDR3: CASFGRGDEQYF. The CDR3, as DNA: TGTGCCTCGTTCGGGAGGGGCGACGAGCAGTACTTC.

A few counts support this clonotype. J is TRBJ2-3 and V is TRBV4-1; TRBD2 agrees at 8 bases. Germline CDR1 reads MGHRA; CDR2 reads YSYEKL. This CDR3 spans 18 amino acids. V lost 0 bases to trimming and J lost 4 bases; unmatched junction nucleotides: 12. DNA for the CDR3: TGCGCCAGCAGCCAAGATCTGGCGGAACTAGCGGCCCCAGATACGCAGTATTTT. It specifies CASSQDLAELAAPDTQYF.

The rearrangement joins TRBV29-1 to TRBJ2-1; 11 bases map to TRBD2. V was pared by 7 bases and J by 10 bases, with 21 bases of the junction left unmatched. There are 17 residues in the CDR3. CDR1 is SQVTM and CDR2 is ANQGSEA in the germline V gene. CDR3 in DNA: TGCAGCGCTCGGGCGCTGACAGTAGCGGGGGGGCGGGTGGAGCAGTTCTTC. Protein sequence: CSARALTVAGGRVEQFF.

This chain connects TRBV5-4 to TRBJ2-1, with D unresolved. V lost 3 bases, J lost 4 bases, and 17 bases lay in between. This CDR3 comprises 16 residues. Per germline, CDR1 SGHNT and CDR2 YYREEE (reference sequence). The chain's CDR3 is CASSSPVSPLYNEQFF. The CDR3 DNA reads as TGTGCCAGCAGCTCCCCCGTATCTCCATTATACAATGAGCAGTTCTTC.